Following are 32 T cell receptor beta chains from one sample sequenced in a study of cytomegalovirus exposure and HLA in healthy donors. PCR used 60 Vbeta primers and 13 Jbeta primers. This table comes from immunoSEQ multiplex PCR, and its TCRdb copy is limited to in-frame clones, with some not included. The sample includes 150,000 to 160,000 clones, more than 75% of them seen just once. Sample: PBMCs. These receptors originate from a man in his thirties or forties in good health and CMV-seropositive.

The rearrangement links TRBV30 to TRBJ1-5; D gene ambiguous. This CDR3 has 11 amino acids. The V end lost 4 bases, the J end lost 11 bases, and 12 bases lay between the germline ends. CDR1 and CDR2 (germline): GTSNPN, SVGIG (reference sequence). CDR3 sequence reads: CAWKGGGTQHF. CDR3 DNA: TGTGCCTGGAAAGGAGGTGGGACCCAGCATTTT.

This clone has a handful of counts. V and J are TRBV7-2 and TRBJ1-1, with D maybe TRBD1 (6 bases). This CDR3 has 13 amino acids. Germline V gene sequence: CDR1 SGHTA, CDR2 FQGNSA. The germline V and J ends were trimmed by 5 bases and 11 bases, with 18 bases remaining between them. CDR3 in amino acids: CASSPQRDTGAFF. Here the CDR3 DNA reads TGTGCCAGCAGCCCACAAAGGGACACAGGGGCTTTCTTT.

This clone was detected only a few times. The chain carries TRBV5-1 and TRBJ2-1, with D possibly being TRBD2 (6 bases). The CDR3 has 15 amino acids. Germline values: CDR1 SGHRS, CDR2 YFSETQ. Trimming took off 5 bases at V and 0 bases at J, with 12 bases between the two ends. The CDR3 region is CASSKSGSSYNEQFF. CDR3 bases: TGCGCCAGCAGTAAATCCGGGAGCTCCTACAATGAGCAGTTCTTC.

In regard to this clone: This specimen includes other DNA sequences encoding the same CDR3. The genes are TRBV29-1 and TRBJ1-3; no firm D call. V was shortened by 3 bases and J by 0 bases, with 6 bases between the two germline ends. The CDR3 extends over 13 amino acids. Germline assignment: CDR1 SQVTM and CDR2 ANQGSEA. In DNA form, the CDR3 reads TGCAGCGTTGACCCGGGCTCTGGAAACACCATATATTTT. As protein: CSVDPGSGNTIYF.

The genes are TRBV28 and TRBJ1-1; TRBD1 matches 7 bases. V dropped 7 bases and J dropped 0; count of bases not matched to a gene: 5. The CDR3 runs to 14 residues. Germline V CDR1 and CDR2: MDHEN, SYDVKM. In DNA, the CDR3 is TGTGCCAGCAATGCCGGGACAGTGAACACTGAAGCTTTCTTT. This sequence encodes CASNAGTVNTEAFF.

The chain carries TRBV7-9 and TRBJ2-7; the D gene is possibly TRBD2 (5 bases). Trimming removed 3 bases from V and 2 bases from J, with 11 bases in between. Per germline, CDR1 SEHNR and CDR2 FQNEAQ (reference sequence). CDR3 size: 14 residues. Here the CDR3 reads CASSLAGATYEQYF. The CDR3, as DNA: TGTGCCAGCAGCTTGGCGGGCGCGACCTACGAGCAGTACTTC.

This chain links TRBV28 with TRBJ2-7; 7 bases line up with TRBD1. In germline, CDR1 is MDHEN, CDR2 SYDVKM. The CDR3 spans 13 residues. V dropped 5 bases and J dropped 7; count of bases not matched to a gene: 8. In DNA form, the CDR3 reads TGTGCCAGCAGTCTAACAGGGGTGAAGGAGCAGTACTTC. It specifies CASSLTGVKEQYF.

V is TRBV9 and J is TRBJ1-1; the match to TRBD1 covers 7 bases. This CDR3 is 14 amino acids long. V lost 3 bases to trimming and J lost 5 bases; unmatched junction nucleotides: 7. Germline V gene data show CDR1 as SGDLS and CDR2 as YYNGEE. The chain's CDR3 is CASSAATGVTEAFF. Written as DNA, the CDR3 is TGTGCCAGCAGCGCGGCCACAGGGGTGACTGAAGCTTTCTTT.

The rearrangement links TRBV2 to TRBJ2-7, with TRBD1 as a possible D gene (5 bases). The CDR3 is made up of 11 amino acids. Trimming took 8 bases from V and 0 from J, leaving 5 bases between them. CDR1 SNHLY and CDR2 FYNNEI come from the germline V gene. DNA of the CDR3: TGTGCCAGCGGGGCCTCCTACGAGCAGTACTTC. It codes for CASGASYEQYF.

The chain has TRBV5-1 and TRBJ1-6, with D possibly matching TRBD1 (5 bases). Germline CDR1 and CDR2: SGHRS and YFSETQ. The CDR3 is 13 residues long. V was cut by 3 bases and J by 9 bases, with 10 bases left in between. The CDR3 spells CASSSPQGSPLHF. CDR3 in DNA: TGCGCCAGCAGCTCCCCGCAGGGTTCACCCCTCCACTTT.

The chain recombines TRBV9 with TRBJ2-3; 9 nucleotides line up with TRBD1. CDR1 is SGDLS and CDR2 is YYNGEE in the germline V gene. V shed 0 bases, J shed 4 bases, and the junction held 3 bases outside the gene matches. The CDR3 runs to 15 residues. CDR3 in amino acids: CASSVEGQGPDTQYF. The CDR3 DNA sequence: TGTGCCAGCAGCGTAGAGGGACAGGGACCAGATACGCAGTATTTT.

The gene calls are TRBV4-3 and TRBJ2-1; TRBD1 agrees at 7 bases. The CDR3 totals 14 residues. V lost 5 bases, J lost 2 bases, and 3 bases stayed unmatched. CDR1 LGHNA and CDR2 YSLEER come from the germline V gene. In DNA form, the CDR3 reads TGCGCCAGCAGCAGGGACAGTACCTACAATGAGCAGTTCTTC. Its translation: CASSRDSTYNEQFF.

The chain uses TRBV28 and TRBJ2-5, with 9 positions matching TRBD2. Germline loops: CDR1 MDHEN, CDR2 SYDVKM. The junction had 7 bases not matched to a gene; V was cut back by 6 bases and J by 5 bases. This CDR3 comprises 14 residues. The CDR3 nucleotides read TGTGCCAGCAGCGACAGTGCGGGGGGGGAGACCCAGTACTTC. Translating it yields CASSDSAGGETQYF.

The gene calls are TRBV9 and TRBJ1-2; D perhaps matches TRBD1 (6 bases). Germline V lookup: CDR1 SGDLS, CDR2 YYNGEE. V was cut by 4 bases and J by 3 bases, with 13 bases left in between. The CDR3 is 14 amino acids. CDR3 sequence (DNA): TGTGCCAGCAGCCCCCGGGGGGCCCACTATGGCTACACCTTC. This sequence encodes CASSPRGAHYGYTF.

This chain connects TRBV4-1 to TRBJ2-7, with D perhaps TRBD2 (7 bases). The CDR3 length is 15 residues. Per the germline V gene, CDR1 is MGHRA and CDR2 is YSYEKL. Trimming took 4 bases from V and 3 from J, leaving 16 bases between them. CDR3: CASSLPGASGYEQYF. The DNA of the CDR3 is TGCGCCAGCAGCCTCCCGGGGGCTAGCGGCTACGAGCAGTACTTC.

This chain links TRBV19 with TRBJ1-1, with TRBD1 as a possible D gene (5 bases). Trimming stripped 2 bases from V and 6 bases from J, with 10 bases between. Germline loops: CDR1 LNHDA, CDR2 SQIVND (reference sequence). The CDR3 length is 13 residues. DNA for the CDR3: TGTGCCAGTAGTATAAGGGGTGGAGCTGAAGCTTTCTTT. It yields the protein CASSIRGGAEAFF.

This chain links TRBV7-6 with TRBJ2-1; the match to TRBD2 covers 9 bases. The CDR3 runs 16 residues. CDR1 and CDR2 (germline): SGHVS, FNYEAQ. Germline trimming cut 1 base from V and 2 bases from J; bases unmatched to any gene: 3. The CDR3 nucleotides read TGTGCCAGCAGCTTAGAAGCGGGGGGCACCTACAATGAGCAGTTCTTC. This translates into CASSLEAGGTYNEQFF.

The gene calls are TRBV13 and TRBJ2-7; 8 bases map to TRBD2. The germline V gene has CDR1 PRHDT and CDR2 FYEKMQ (reference sequence). The ends lost 5 bases at V and 5 bases at J; junction bases unmatched: 8. This CDR3 contains 14 residues. The CDR3 sequence: CASSTGTRRDEQYF. The CDR3 nucleotides are TGTGCCAGCAGCACCGGGACTAGGAGGGACGAGCAGTACTTC.

The sample holds a few counts of this clone. This chain uses TRBV10-3 with TRBJ2-7, with D possibly matching TRBD2 (6 bases). The CDR3 is 13 amino acids. CDR1 and CDR2 (germline): ENHRY, SYGVKD. Trimming shortened V by 11 bases and J by 0 bases, and 14 bases separated the two germline ends. For the CDR3, the DNA is TGTGCCTCCCGGGGGATAGACTCCTACGAGCAGTACTTC. It encodes CASRGIDSYEQYF.

The chain combines TRBV6-1 with TRBJ2-2; D remains unclear. This CDR3 region has 15 residues. The germline CDR1 and CDR2 sequences are MNHNS and SASEGT. V dropped 6 bases and J dropped 1 base, with 12 bases sitting between them. CDR3 protein: CASRPDSENTGELFF. CDR3 DNA sequence: TGTGCCAGCAGGCCCGACTCAGAGAACACCGGGGAGCTGTTTTTT.

The chain carries TRBV27 and TRBJ2-7; 15 bases align to TRBD2. CDR1 MNHEY and CDR2 SMNVEV come from the germline V gene (reference sequence). V dropped 1 base and J dropped 6; count of bases not matched to a gene: 7. The CDR3 is made up of 17 amino acids. CDR3 sequence (DNA): TGTGCCAGCAGTTTATTAGGCGGACTAGCGGGAGGGCGCGAGCAGTACTTC. It specifies CASSLLGGLAGGREQYF.

The chain has TRBV4-1 and TRBJ1-1, with D tentatively TRBD1 (5 bases). Trimming shortened V by 8 bases and J by 4 bases, and 17 bases separated the two germline ends. The germline CDR1 and CDR2 sequences are MGHRA and YSYEKL. This CDR3 has 14 amino acids. The CDR3 sequence is CASGSTRGGTEAFF. DNA of the CDR3: TGCGCCAGCGGGTCAACAAGGGGCGGCACTGAAGCTTTCTTT.

J is TRBJ2-2 and V is TRBV19, with 12 bases aligning to TRBD2. The CDR3 totals 18 residues. J lost 0 bases, V lost 5 bases, and 7 bases had no gene match. Germline V CDR1 and CDR2: LNHDA, SQIVND (reference sequence). As DNA, the CDR3 is TGTGCCAGTAGTTTCCCTAGCGGGGGGGCCTCGAACACCGGGGAGCTGTTTTTT. Translation: CASSFPSGGASNTGELFF.

The CDR3 DNA follows: TGTGCCAGCAGTTTGGGGGCGTCCACTGAAGCTTTCTTT. Amino acid sequence: CASSLGASTEAFF. The chain carries TRBV28 and TRBJ1-1; possible D gene TRBD1, 6 bases. Trimming pared 3 bases from V and 4 bases from J, leaving 9 bases between. The CDR3 totals 13 residues. Germline V gene data show CDR1 as MDHEN and CDR2 as SYDVKM.

The rearrangement joins TRBV5-1 to TRBJ1-6; D may be TRBD1 (5 bases). V was trimmed by 1 base and J by 7 bases, leaving 12 bases between them. This CDR3 contains 15 residues. Looked up from germline, CDR1 is SGHRS and CDR2 is YFSETQ. The chain's CDR3 is CASSLSAGRNSPLHF. CDR3 bases: TGCGCCAGCAGCTTGTCAGCGGGGCGGAATTCACCCCTCCACTTT. The entire variable domain, with the rest obtained from reference TRBV5-1 and TRBJ1-6, is as follows: KAGVTQTPRYLIKTRGQQVTLSCSPISGHRSVSWYQQTPGQGLQFLFEYFSETQRNKGNFPGRFSGRQFSNSRSEMNVSTLELGDSALYLCASSLSAGRNSPLHFGNGTRLTVT.

This rearrangement joins TRBV6-5 to TRBJ1-5; 9 bases agree with TRBD1. The CDR3 has 15 amino acids. CDR1 MNHEY and CDR2 SVGAGI come from the germline V gene. V shed 5 bases, J shed 3 bases, and the junction held 5 bases outside the gene matches. The CDR3, as DNA: TGTGCCAGCAGTCATGACAGGGGGGACAATCAGCCCCAGCATTTT. Encoded protein: CASSHDRGDNQPQHF.

CDR3 bases: TGCGCCAGCAGCCAAGCGGGGGCACCCCTCCACTTT. This sequence encodes CASSQAGAPLHF. The rearrangement joins TRBV4-3 to TRBJ1-6; D perhaps matches TRBD1 (5 bases). V lost 1 base, J lost 11 bases, and 6 bases lay in between. Germline V gene data show CDR1 as LGHNA and CDR2 as YSLEER. The CDR3 has 12 residues.

The chain employs TRBV2 and TRBJ1-2, with D perhaps matching TRBD1 (6 bases). Germline V lookup: CDR1 SNHLY, CDR2 FYNNEI. The ends were cut back, 5 bases at V and 0 bases at J, with 7 bases in the middle. This CDR3 has 13 amino acids. The chain's CDR3 is CASSYRANYGYTF. CDR3 coding DNA: TGTGCCAGCAGTTACAGGGCTAACTATGGCTACACCTTC.

The chain is built from TRBV5-6 and TRBJ1-2; 10 positions match TRBD1. Per germline, CDR1 SGHDT and CDR2 YYEEEE. The CDR3 is 16 residues long. J gave up 4 bases and V 5 bases, and 11 bases lay outside the gene matches. In nucleotides, the CDR3 is TGTGCCAGCAGTTACCGGGACAGGGGCCTTTCCTATGGCTACACCTTC. Translating it yields CASSYRDRGLSYGYTF.

This clone was picked up one time. The chain has TRBV27 and TRBJ1-2, with D perhaps TRBD1 (5 bases). Trimming took 6 bases from V and 4 from J, leaving 15 bases between them. The CDR3 is 14 amino acids. CDR1 is MNHEY and CDR2 is SMNVEV in the germline V gene (reference sequence). The CDR3 spells CASRSRGGGYGYTF. CDR3 nucleotide sequence: TGTGCCAGCAGGAGCCGTGGGGGGGGCTATGGCTACACCTTC.

V and J are TRBV28 and TRBJ2-7; tentative D call: TRBD1 (5 bases). The CDR3 is made up of 12 amino acids. Between the trimmed V and J ends, which lost 5 bases and 4 bases, there was a span of 9 bases. In germline, CDR1 is MDHEN, CDR2 SYDVKM. CDR3 sequence: CASSLDKYEQYF. CDR3 bases: TGTGCCAGCAGTCTGGACAAATACGAGCAGTACTTC.

V usage is TRBV5-4 and J usage is TRBJ2-1; TRBD2 matches at 11 bases. This CDR3 has 17 amino acids. Trimming at V came to 1 base and at J to 8 bases, leaving 11 bases not matched to a gene. Germline V CDR1 and CDR2: SGHNT, YYREEE (reference sequence). The CDR3 DNA is TGTGCCAGCAGCTTGTGGGGACTAGCGGAAACTGGGGATGAGCAGTTCTTC. Protein product: CASSLWGLAETGDEQFF.